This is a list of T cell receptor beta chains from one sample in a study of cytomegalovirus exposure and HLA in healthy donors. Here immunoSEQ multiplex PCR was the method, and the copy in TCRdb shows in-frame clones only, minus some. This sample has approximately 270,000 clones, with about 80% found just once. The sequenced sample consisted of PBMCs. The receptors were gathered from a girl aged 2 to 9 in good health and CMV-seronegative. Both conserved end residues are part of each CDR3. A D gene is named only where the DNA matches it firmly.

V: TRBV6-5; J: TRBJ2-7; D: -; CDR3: CASRVDRSSTYEQYF
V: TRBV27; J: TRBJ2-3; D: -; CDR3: CASSLSNGGGTDTQYF
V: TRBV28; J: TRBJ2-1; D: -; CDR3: CASSLAPGVYNEQFF
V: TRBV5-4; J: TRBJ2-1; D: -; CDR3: CASSLASSNEQFF
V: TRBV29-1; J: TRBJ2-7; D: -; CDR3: CSVTGPRTSSYEQYF
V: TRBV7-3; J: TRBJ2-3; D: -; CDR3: CASSLAGGATTDTQYF
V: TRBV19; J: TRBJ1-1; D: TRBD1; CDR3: CASKRGWDRNTEAFF
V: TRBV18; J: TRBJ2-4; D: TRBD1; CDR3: CASSFIGTGENIQYF
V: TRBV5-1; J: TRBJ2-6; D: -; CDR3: CASSLMPSTAGANVLTF
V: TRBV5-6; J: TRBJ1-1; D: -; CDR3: CASSLETVTEAFF
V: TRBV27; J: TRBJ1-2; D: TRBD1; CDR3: CASSLRGRVGYGYTF
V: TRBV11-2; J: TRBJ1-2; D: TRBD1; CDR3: CASSLETGGYGYTF
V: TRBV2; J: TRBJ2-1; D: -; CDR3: CASSSGGYNEQFF
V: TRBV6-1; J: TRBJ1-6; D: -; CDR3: CASSEAQGSPLHF
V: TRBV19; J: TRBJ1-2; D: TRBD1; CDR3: CASSIDTRPRTGGYTF
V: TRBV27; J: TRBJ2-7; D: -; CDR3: CASRPTSSREQYF
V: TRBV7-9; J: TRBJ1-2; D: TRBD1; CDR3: CASRREGAATLHYGYTF
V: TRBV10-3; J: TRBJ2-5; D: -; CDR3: CAIRGPGETQYF
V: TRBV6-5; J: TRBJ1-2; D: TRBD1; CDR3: CASSSPDRHRGYTF
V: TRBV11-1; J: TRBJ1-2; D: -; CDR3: CASSSQEISNYGYTF
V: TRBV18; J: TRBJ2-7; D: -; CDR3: CASSRDSYEQYF
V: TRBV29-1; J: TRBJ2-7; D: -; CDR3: CSVVQTYEQYF
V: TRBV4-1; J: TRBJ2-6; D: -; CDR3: CASSPDRDSTGANVLTF
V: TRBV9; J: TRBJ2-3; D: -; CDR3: CASSPTGTDTQYF
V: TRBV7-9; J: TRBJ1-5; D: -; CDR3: CASSLGAPIEPQHF
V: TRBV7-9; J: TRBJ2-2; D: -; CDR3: CASSRGSGTTGELFF
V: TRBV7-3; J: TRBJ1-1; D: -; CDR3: CASSLHRHRENTEAFF
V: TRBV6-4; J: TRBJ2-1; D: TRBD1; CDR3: CASSGTDQSNEQFF
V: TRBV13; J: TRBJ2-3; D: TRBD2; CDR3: CASSPGGGTDTQYF
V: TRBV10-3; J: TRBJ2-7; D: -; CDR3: CAISGSSYEQYF
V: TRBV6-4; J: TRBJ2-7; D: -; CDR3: CASSDTSGHPEQYF
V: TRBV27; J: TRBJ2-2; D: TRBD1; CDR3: CASSFLSSGQGLSGELFF
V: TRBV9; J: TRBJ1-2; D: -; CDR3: CASSVGGGAYGYTF
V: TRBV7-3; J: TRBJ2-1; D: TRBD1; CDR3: CASSLQGGSYNEQFF
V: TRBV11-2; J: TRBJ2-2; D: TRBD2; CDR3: CASSSRRRAGGRNTGELFF
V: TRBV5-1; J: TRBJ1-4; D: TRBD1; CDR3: CASSLEGRGPEKLFF
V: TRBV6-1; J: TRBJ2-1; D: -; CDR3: CASRGTGDTVEQFF
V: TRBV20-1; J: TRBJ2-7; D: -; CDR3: CSARLDYEQYF
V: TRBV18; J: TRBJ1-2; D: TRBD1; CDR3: CASSRDRVGFGYTF
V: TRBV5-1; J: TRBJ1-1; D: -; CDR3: CASTWGPINTEAFF
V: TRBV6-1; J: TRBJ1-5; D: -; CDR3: CASNTLDSYNQPQHF
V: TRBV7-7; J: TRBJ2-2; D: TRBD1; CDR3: CASSLRQGAVAGELFF
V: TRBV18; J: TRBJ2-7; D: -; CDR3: CASSPPSQGEYEQYF
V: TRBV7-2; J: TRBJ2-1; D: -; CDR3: CASSSRGVHEQFF
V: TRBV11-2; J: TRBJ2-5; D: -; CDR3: CASSWSGAGTETQYF
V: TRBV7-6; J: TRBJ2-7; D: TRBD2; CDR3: CASSLMAEGGGAGGLYEQYF
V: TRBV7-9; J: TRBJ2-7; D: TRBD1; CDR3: CSSSLRQGANTHEQYF
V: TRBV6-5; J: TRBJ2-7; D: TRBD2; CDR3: CASRLAGGPPYEQYF
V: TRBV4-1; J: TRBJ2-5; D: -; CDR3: CASSQLDSPGTQYF
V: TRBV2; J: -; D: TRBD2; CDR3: CASSQGLAGDEQYF
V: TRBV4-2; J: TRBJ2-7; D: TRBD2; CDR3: CASSQVGTSGLFEQYF
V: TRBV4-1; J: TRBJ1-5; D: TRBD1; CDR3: CASSQGVPGQGVYSNQPQHF